A single sample gave rise to the 10 T cell receptor beta chains below, sequenced in a study of regulatory T cells in long-lasting Graves disease. Sample time point: newly diagnosed GD, antithyroid drugs for less than 3 months. Extracted RNA from PBMCs served as the source of the TCR library. CDR3-region Arm-PCR and iRepertoire HTBI primers produced the TCR beta libraries. TCRdb redid the calling of the multiplex PCR reads with MiXCR, one entry per CDR3 protein. In the table there are some 220,000 distinct CDR3 sequences, roughly 19% of which are singletons. The sample was also linked to a second study, of T cells in Graves' hyperthyroidism and ophthalmopathy.

The starting material was peripheral blood mononuclear cells (PBMCs), obtained at new diagnosis, from a patient treated with antithyroid drugs. These receptors all stem from a woman between 25 and 40 years old with Graves disease.

Note on this clonotype: Germline is not matched at one junction end, which may reflect a read error. The chain uses TRBV2 and TRBJ2-6, with D unclear. The CDR3 contains 15 residues. The germline gives CDR1 SNHLY, CDR2 FYNNEI. CDR3 region: CASTGCSSGANVLTF. Written as DNA, the CDR3 is TGCGCCAGCACTGGATGTTCCTCTGGGGCCAACGTCCTGACTTTC.

The V and J genes are TRBV2 and TRBJ2-7; 10 bases align to TRBD1. The CDR3 loop spans 15 amino acids. The junction had 6 bases not matched to a gene; V was cut back by 6 bases and J by 1 base. Germline V gives CDR1 SNHLY, CDR2 FYNNEI. CDR3 loop: CASRRGTGASYEQYF. The CDR3, as DNA: TGTGCCAGCAGAAGAGGGACAGGGGCGTCCTACGAGCAGTACTTC.

This clonotype was picked up many times. This chain connects TRBV19 to TRBJ1-1; D is undetermined. The CDR3 has 12 amino acids. Trimming took off 3 bases at V and 1 base at J, with 3 bases between the two ends. Looked up from germline, CDR1 is LNHDA and CDR2 is SQIVND (reference sequence). CDR3 sequence: CASSIWNTEAFF. DNA for the CDR3: TGTGCCAGTAGTATTTGGAACACTGAAGCTTTCTTT.

This clonotype was detected only a few times. DNA of the CDR3: TGTGCCAGTAGAAGAGCAGGGGACACTGAAGCTTTCTTT. The encoded protein is CASRRAGDTEAFF. The chain joins TRBV19 to TRBJ1-1; perhaps TRBD1 as D (6 bases). Germline values: CDR1 LNHDA, CDR2 SQIVND (reference sequence). The CDR3 covers 13 residues. The V end lost 6 bases, the J end lost 3 bases, and 11 bases lay between the germline ends. Together with reference TRBV19 and TRBJ1-1, the CDR3 gives the full variable domain: DGGITQSPKYLFRKEGQNVTLSCEQNLNHDAMYWYRQDPGQGLRLIYYSQIVNDFQKGDIAEGYSVSREKKESFPLTVTSAQKNPTAFYLCASRRAGDTEAFFGQGTRLTVV.

The table lists this clonotype with many counts. This chain connects TRBV28 to TRBJ1-2, with D maybe TRBD1 (5 bases). V was trimmed by 6 bases and J by 5 bases, leaving 16 bases between them. The CDR3 length is 14 residues. Germline CDR1 is MDHEN and CDR2 is SYDVKM. The CDR3 protein is CASRREGMGYGYTF. The CDR3, as DNA: TGTGCCAGCAGACGCGAGGGGATGGGGTATGGCTACACCTTC.

In regard to this clonotype: This may be a read error, as it is one base from a much larger clone. The V call is TRBV19, the J call TRBJ2-2; D could derive from TRBD1 or TRBD2 (6 bases each). Trimming shortened V by 11 bases and J by 5 bases, and 18 bases separated the two germline ends. Looked up from germline, CDR1 is LNHDA and CDR2 is SQIVND (reference sequence). This CDR3 has 14 residues. CDR3 coding DNA: TGTGCCGGCAACGGGGGCCCGATTACCGGGGAGCTGTTTTTT. Protein: CAGNGGPITGELFF.

In the case of this clonotype: A much larger clone sits a single nucleotide away, making a read error possible. The genes are TRBV4-1 and TRBJ1-1; TRBD1 is a possible D gene (5 bases). CDR3 length: 15 residues. Per the germline V gene, CDR1 is MGHRA and CDR2 is YSYEKL. Between the trimmed V and J ends, which lost 0 bases and 7 bases, there was a span of 15 bases. The CDR3 reads CASSQDTSDIYEAFF. The CDR3 nucleotides read TGCGCCAGCAGCCAAGATACCTCGGACATCTATGAAGCTTTCTTT.

This clonotype was seen many times. The genes are TRBV30 and TRBJ1-5, with 9 bases identical to TRBD1. CDR1 and CDR2 from the germline V gene are GTSNPN and SVGIG (reference sequence). V was clipped by 0 bases and J by 9 bases; unmatched bases: 6. The CDR3 covers 14 residues. CDR3: CAWSVMGTGRPQHF. The CDR3 coding sequence is TGTGCCTGGAGTGTAATGGGGACAGGGCGGCCCCAGCATTTT. The full variable domain, in which reference TRBV30 and TRBJ1-5 provide the parts outside the CDR3, is SQTIHQWPATLVQPVGSPLSLECTVEGTSNPNLYWYRQAAGRGLQLLFYSVGIGQISSEVPQNLSASRPQDRQFILSSKKLLLSDSGFYLCAWSVMGTGRPQHFGDGTRLSIL.

This clonotype was seen a handful of times. The gene calls are TRBV2 and TRBJ1-2; perhaps TRBD1 as D (5 bases). From germline, CDR1 is SNHLY and CDR2 FYNNEI. The CDR3 is 12 residues long. Trimming removed 2 bases at V and 4 bases at J, with 5 bases between. DNA of the CDR3: TGTGCCAGCAGTGAAAGGGGCTATGGCTACACCTTC. This encodes CASSERGYGYTF.

This clonotype occurred many times. V gene TRBV7-9 combines with J gene TRBJ1-2; 8 bases fit TRBD1. CDR1 is SEHNR, CDR2 FQNEAQ, per germline (reference sequence). This CDR3 has 16 residues. J lost 2 bases, V lost 5 bases, and 10 bases had no gene match. CDR3 loop: CASSQGAQVPNYGYTF. The CDR3 bases are TGTGCCAGCAGCCAGGGGGCCCAGGTTCCGAACTATGGCTACACCTTC.